Below, 27 T cell receptor beta chains from the same sample are listed, as sequenced in a study of human T cells and chemical hapten exposure. TCRdb used MiXCR to reprocess the RACE reads, holding one entry per CDR3 protein. The data hold roughly 180,000 distinct CDR3 sequences, with about a fifth observed a single time. As to time point: patch test 1, 2 weeks after DPC sensitization. Sample treatment: therapeutic diphenylcyclopropenone sensitization with weekly scalp DPC. Sequencing was performed on whole blood, taken in connection with sensitization to the hapten diphenylcyclopropenone (DPC). The receptors shown here come from a woman between 45 and 60 years old with alopecia areata. Some clones in this sample may be carry-over from other donors' samples.

The chain uses TRBV29-1 and TRBJ2-3; TRBD1 agrees at 9 bases. The germline V gene encodes CDR1 SQVTM and CDR2 ANQGSEA. V dropped 1 base and J dropped 3; count of bases not matched to a gene: 2. The CDR3 consists of 14 residues. The chain's CDR3 is CSVEGTGETDTQYF. In nucleotides, the CDR3 is TGCAGCGTTGAAGGGACAGGGGAAACAGATACGCAGTATTTT.

This clonotype was seen more than once but under ten times. This sequence joins TRBV2 and TRBJ2-1; 11 nucleotides line up with TRBD1. V was pared by 2 bases and J by 0 bases, with 3 bases of the junction left unmatched. Germline V gene lookup returns CDR1 SNHLY and CDR2 FYNNEI. CDR3 length: 17 amino acids. The CDR3: CASSELGTGGSYNEQFF. Here the CDR3 DNA reads TGTGCCAGCAGTGAACTGGGGACAGGGGGCTCCTACAATGAGCAGTTCTTC.

The table lists this clonotype with a few counts. The CDR3 bases are TGTGCCAGCAGTGAAGTGAGGGGAGATGAGCAGTTCTTC. It encodes CASSEVRGDEQFF. The V call is TRBV2, the J call TRBJ2-1, with D perhaps assigned TRBD1 or TRBD2 (5 bases each). This CDR3 contains 13 residues. V shed 1 base and J shed 8 bases, with 9 bases lying between them. The germline gives CDR1 SNHLY, CDR2 FYNNEI.

This clonotype showed up just a few times. The chain couples TRBV2 to TRBJ2-4; possible D gene TRBD1, 6 bases. Germline V lookup: CDR1 SNHLY, CDR2 FYNNEI. CDR3 length: 14 residues. The V end lost 4 bases, the J end lost 4 bases, and 11 bases lay between the germline ends. The CDR3 loop is CASSVPDSKNIQYF. The CDR3 DNA follows: TGTGCCAGCAGTGTCCCGGACAGTAAAAACATTCAGTACTTC.

The chain is built from TRBV29-1 and TRBJ2-2; D is unresolved. Germline loops: CDR1 SQVTM, CDR2 ANQGSEA. This CDR3 comprises 13 residues. Trimming shortened V by 4 bases and J by 1 base, and 7 bases separated the two germline ends. CDR3 in DNA: TGCAGCGTTGGTCAGCTGAACACCGGGGAGCTGTTTTTT. It encodes CSVGQLNTGELFF.

This clonotype has more than one count but fewer than ten. The chain recombines TRBV3-1 with TRBJ2-2, with D possibly being TRBD1 (6 bases). This CDR3 has 14 residues. The germline gives CDR1 LGHDT, CDR2 YNNKEL (reference sequence). Trimming stripped 3 bases from V and 4 bases from J, with 9 bases between. DNA of the CDR3: TGTGCCAGCAGCCAGATACAGGGCACCGGGGAGCTGTTTTTT. This translates into CASSQIQGTGELFF.

V and J are TRBV20-1 and TRBJ2-7, with 9 positions matching TRBD1. The CDR3 loop spans 16 amino acids. The germline gives CDR1 DFQATT, CDR2 SNEGSKA (reference sequence). V shed 6 bases and J 5 bases; nucleotides not matched to a gene: 17. The CDR3 DNA reads as TGCAGTGCCCAAGGGGGCTCCGGGACAGGGAAGCACGAGCAGTACTTC. Protein: CSAQGGSGTGKHEQYF.

The rearrangement links TRBV15 to TRBJ2-7; 9 positions match TRBD1. The ends lost 5 bases at V and 0 bases at J; junction bases unmatched: 5. The CDR3 totals 15 residues. Per germline, CDR1 LNHNV and CDR2 YYDKDF (reference sequence). The DNA for the CDR3 is TGTGCCACCAGCCCGGACAGGGGAAGCTCCTACGAGCAGTACTTC. Translation: CATSPDRGSSYEQYF.

The chain uses TRBV7-2 and TRBJ2-1; TRBD2 matches at 9 bases. CDR3 size: 17 residues. The germline CDR1 and CDR2 sequences are SGHTA and FQGNSA. J was trimmed by 6 bases and V by 4 bases; bases with no gene match: 13. This CDR3 is CASSSLAGVGRGNEQFF. CDR3 sequence (DNA): TGTGCCAGCAGCTCATTAGCGGGAGTGGGGAGAGGCAATGAGCAGTTCTTC.

The CDR3 DNA follows: TGCGCCAGCAGCTTGGGGGCTAGCGGGACCGGGGAGCTGTTTTTT. Encoded protein: CASSLGASGTGELFF. The chain combines TRBV5-1 with TRBJ2-2; the match to TRBD2 covers 8 bases. Germline CDR1 SGHRS, CDR2 YFSETQ. Unmatched junction bases numbered 3, after V lost 0 bases and J lost 5 bases. The CDR3 extends over 15 amino acids.

V gene TRBV5-6 combines with J gene TRBJ1-1, with D maybe TRBD1 (6 bases). This CDR3 has 13 residues. Germline CDR1 and CDR2: SGHDT and YYEEEE. V was trimmed by 3 bases and J by 6 bases, leaving 12 bases between them. In DNA, the CDR3 is TGTGCCAGCAGCTGGAGGACAGTTTCTGAAGCTTTCTTT. Translation: CASSWRTVSEAFF.

The table lists this clonotype with a few counts. In DNA, the CDR3 is TGCAGCGTGGGGACTAGCGGGAGGGCCCCGTACGAGCAGTACTTC. Translated, it gives CSVGTSGRAPYEQYF. This rearrangement joins TRBV29-1 to TRBJ2-7; TRBD2 agrees at 16 bases. The junction had 6 bases not matched to a gene; V was cut back by 6 bases and J by 4 bases. The CDR3 loop spans 15 amino acids. Germline lookup yields CDR1 SQVTM and CDR2 ANQGSEA.

In this sample, this clonotype turned up a few times. V gene TRBV7-9 combines with J gene TRBJ2-7, with no clear D. V gave up 2 bases and J gave up 7 bases, with 9 bases separating them. This CDR3 has 12 amino acids. Germline loops: CDR1 SEHNR, CDR2 FQNEAQ (reference sequence). CDR3 sequence (DNA): TGTGCCAGCAGCTTAATTTTAGGGGAGCAGTACTTC. Encoded protein: CASSLILGEQYF.

The rearrangement uses TRBV7-8 and TRBJ2-1; D is ambiguous. The CDR3 is 13 residues long. Germline lookup yields CDR1 SGHVS and CDR2 FQNEAQ. Deletions cut 5 bases from V and 9 bases from J, with 14 bases between. The CDR3 loop reads CASSTERASEQFF. Here the CDR3 DNA reads TGTGCCAGCAGCACTGAAAGAGCCAGTGAGCAGTTCTTC.

The chain couples TRBV27 to TRBJ1-1; 7 bases line up with TRBD1. J gave up 4 bases and V 1 base, and 9 bases lay outside the gene matches. The V gene's germline CDR1 is MNHEY and CDR2 SMNVEV (reference sequence). The CDR3 spans 16 residues. This chain's CDR3 is CASSLYGVGGPTEAFF. Written as DNA, the CDR3 is TGTGCCAGCAGTTTATACGGAGTAGGGGGCCCCACTGAAGCTTTCTTT.

This chain joins TRBV7-2 and TRBJ2-1; TRBD2 aligns across 9 bases. The CDR3 runs 15 residues. Germline lookup yields CDR1 SGHTA and CDR2 FQGNSA. Trimming at V came to 2 bases and at J to 3 bases, leaving 2 bases not matched to a gene. The CDR3 region is CASSLLAGNYNEQFF. CDR3 in DNA: TGTGCCAGCAGCTTACTAGCGGGGAACTACAATGAGCAGTTCTTC.

This chain joins TRBV27 and TRBJ1-6; D may be TRBD1 (5 bases). The CDR3 length is 19 residues. Looked up from germline, CDR1 is MNHEY and CDR2 is SMNVEV (reference sequence). Trimming left V 1 base short and J 0 bases short, with 16 bases between. The CDR3 reads CASSLYWFDRSSYNSPLHF. In nucleotides, the CDR3 is TGTGCCAGCAGTTTATACTGGTTTGACAGAAGCTCCTATAATTCACCCCTCCACTTT.

This clonotype showed up just a few times. CDR3 sequence: CASSLSQLQETQYF. The CDR3 DNA sequence: TGCGCCAGCAGCTTGAGTCAGTTACAAGAGACCCAGTACTTC. This sequence joins TRBV5-1 and TRBJ2-5; D is undetermined. The length of the CDR3 is 14 residues. Trimming took off 1 base at V and 2 bases at J, with 9 bases between the two ends. CDR1 is SGHRS and CDR2 is YFSETQ in the germline V gene.

The chain couples TRBV7-8 to TRBJ1-1, with 11 bases identical to TRBD1. CDR3 size: 15 residues. Germline values: CDR1 SGHVS, CDR2 FQNEAQ. V gave up 5 bases and J gave up 4 bases; unmatched junction bases: 6. The CDR3 loop is CASSVTGTGGTEAFF. The CDR3 DNA is TGTGCCAGCAGCGTTACCGGGACAGGGGGCACTGAAGCTTTCTTT.

The V call is TRBV28, the J call TRBJ1-1; a possible D gene is TRBD1 (5 bases). The ends were cut back, 8 bases at V and 6 bases at J, with 19 bases in the middle. This CDR3 contains 14 residues. CDR1 is MDHEN, CDR2 SYDVKM, per germline. CDR3 nucleotides: TGTGCCAGCTCTCCTGGGGCAGGGCAAGCTGAAGCTTTCTTT. This encodes CASSPGAGQAEAFF.

This clonotype was found a few times. This chain links TRBV25-1 with TRBJ2-1; D may be TRBD2 (6 bases). Germline-derived CDR1 and CDR2 are MGHDK and SYGVNS. The V end was cut by 0 bases, the J end by 8 bases, with 17 bases between. The CDR3 has 16 residues. In DNA, the CDR3 is TGTGCCAGCAGTGAATATTATGGACTACATGGCGATGAGCAGTTCTTC. It yields the protein CASSEYYGLHGDEQFF.

V is TRBV10-1 and J is TRBJ2-3; no clear D gene. The CDR3 length is 14 residues. V shed 3 bases and J shed 6 bases, with 13 bases lying between them. CDR1 WNHNN and CDR2 SYGVQD come from the germline V gene (reference sequence). The CDR3 here is CASSESLPGDTQYF. The CDR3 DNA reads TGCGCCAGCAGTGAATCCCTCCCCGGCGATACGCAGTATTTT.

This clonotype was recorded a few times. This sequence joins TRBV11-2 and TRBJ2-3; D is perhaps TRBD2 (5 bases). The V gene's germline CDR1 is SGHAT and CDR2 FQNNGV. The CDR3 has 15 amino acids. Trimming removed 1 base from V and 0 bases from J, with 8 bases in between. The CDR3 loop is CASSLAGSSTDTQYF. The CDR3 region has the DNA TGTGCCAGCAGCTTAGCGGGATCTAGCACAGATACGCAGTATTTT.

This chain joins TRBV5-1 and TRBJ2-5; weak D call: TRBD2 (5 bases). V shed 4 bases and J shed 7 bases, with 11 bases lying between them. Per the germline V gene, CDR1 is SGHRS and CDR2 is YFSETQ. The CDR3 is made up of 12 amino acids. The CDR3 reads CASSVSEGTQYF. Written as DNA, the CDR3 is TGCGCCAGCAGCGTATCAGAGGGGACCCAGTACTTC.

The chain combines TRBV11-2 with TRBJ2-2; 7 nucleotides align to TRBD2. CDR3 length: 15 amino acids. Germline V gives CDR1 SGHAT, CDR2 FQNNGV. J lost 0 bases, V lost 5 bases, and 3 bases had no gene match. The CDR3 here is CASSAGLTNTGELFF. DNA of the CDR3: TGTGCCAGCAGCGCGGGACTAACGAACACCGGGGAGCTGTTTTTT.

The chain uses TRBV18 and TRBJ2-7; no clear D gene. The CDR3 has 14 amino acids. Looked up from germline, CDR1 is KGHSH and CDR2 is LQKENI. Trimming removed 3 bases at V and 3 bases at J, with 12 bases between. The CDR3 loop is CASSPSAELYEQYF. In DNA form, the CDR3 reads TGTGCCAGCTCACCGAGCGCGGAGCTCTACGAGCAGTACTTC.

The J gene is TRBJ1-6, the V gene TRBV9, with TRBD1 as a possible D gene (5 bases). Trimming took off 3 bases at V and 5 bases at J, with 6 bases between the two ends. The CDR3 spans 13 residues. The germline V gene encodes CDR1 SGDLS and CDR2 YYNGEE. CDR3 protein: CASSADNNSPLHF. In DNA form, the CDR3 reads TGTGCCAGCAGCGCGGACAATAATTCACCCCTCCACTTT.